This T cell receptor (beta chain) is from a study of CD8+ T cells in alopecia areata. At the level of the study: Treatment ran 6 to 18 months, with 6 months of follow-up afterward.

The sample's treatment: oral pan-JAK inhibitor, 5-10 mg twice daily. This clone has only a few counts. Antigen unknown. Study results and caveats: Scalp samples also contribute reads from the resident alphabeta T cells found in normal skin. In blood and scalp, many expanded lesional clones persisted during tofacitinib. Relative to mice, TCR sharing across patients was less clear, a difference possibly HLA-related.

Following RNA extraction, reverse transcription yielded cDNA that acted as the sequencing template. This table comes from immunoSEQ multiplex PCR, and its TCRdb copy is limited to in-frame clones, with some not included. This sample yields roughly 210,000 clones, of which approximately 45% are seen a single time; 2% to 3% belongs to the top ten. Germline loops: CDR1 GTSNPN, CDR2 SVGIG (reference sequence). Trimming took 0 bases from V and 11 from J, leaving 16 bases between them. This CDR3 region has 13 residues. The input for sequencing was CD4+ T cells sorted from blood, taken at roughly week 38, from a patient treated with tofacitinib. The V and J genes are TRBV30 and TRBJ1-1; no clear D. The clonotype was recovered from a human donor with alopecia areata. The CDR3 loop reads CAWSVLDGHFAFF. For the CDR3, the DNA is TGTGCCTGGAGTGTTTTAGACGGGCACTTCGCTTTCTTT.